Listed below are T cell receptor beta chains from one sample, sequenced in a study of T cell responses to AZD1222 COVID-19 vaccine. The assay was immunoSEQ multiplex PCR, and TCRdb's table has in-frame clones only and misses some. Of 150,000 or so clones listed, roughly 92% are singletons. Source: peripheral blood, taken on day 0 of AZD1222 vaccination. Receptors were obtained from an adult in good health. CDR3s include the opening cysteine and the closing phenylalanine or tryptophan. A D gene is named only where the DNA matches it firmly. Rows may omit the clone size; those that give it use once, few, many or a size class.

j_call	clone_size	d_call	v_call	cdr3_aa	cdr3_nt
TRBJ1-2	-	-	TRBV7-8	CASSFSGGGSFDYTF	TGTGCCAGCAGCTTTTCTGGGGGGGGCAGCTTCGACTACACCTTC
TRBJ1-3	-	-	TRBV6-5	CASRAQHPEGNTIYF	TGTGCCAGCAGGGCCCAGCACCCCGAAGGAAACACCATATATTTT
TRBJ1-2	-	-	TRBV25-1	CASSEFIGPPNGYTF	TGTGCCAGCAGTGAATTTATCGGGCCCCCCAACGGCTACACCTTC
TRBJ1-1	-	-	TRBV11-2	CASSLGPGTLYTEAFF	TGTGCCAGCAGCTTAGGCCCGGGAACGCTCTACACTGAAGCTTTCTTT
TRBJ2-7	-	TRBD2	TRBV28	CASSIAGDFTYEQYF	TGTGCCAGCAGCATAGCGGGAGATTTTACCTACGAGCAGTACTTC
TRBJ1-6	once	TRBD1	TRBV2	CASSGTGINSPLHF	TGTGCCAGCAGCGGGACAGGGATAAATTCACCCCTCCACTTT
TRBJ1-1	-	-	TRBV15	CATSRGFVNTEAFF	TGTGCCACCAGCAGAGGATTCGTGAACACTGAAGCTTTCTTT
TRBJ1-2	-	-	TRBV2	CATTGRENYGYTF	TGTGCCACCACCGGCAGGGAAAATTATGGCTACACCTTC
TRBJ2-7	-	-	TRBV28	CASSLRGRQYF	TGTGCCAGCAGTTTACGGGGACGGCAGTACTTC
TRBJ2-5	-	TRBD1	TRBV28	CASSPTQGMYQETQYF	TGTGCCAGCAGTCCGACACAGGGGATGTACCAAGAGACCCAGTACTTC
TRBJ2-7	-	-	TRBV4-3	CASSQERGAGFEQYF	TGCGCCAGCAGCCAAGAAAGGGGGGCTGGGTTCGAGCAGTACTTC
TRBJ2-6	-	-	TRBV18	CASSTVGGSGANVLTF	TGTGCCAGCTCAACCGTGGGGGGCTCTGGGGCCAACGTCCTGACTTTC
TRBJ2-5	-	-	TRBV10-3	CAISPGETQYF	TGTGCCATCAGCCCAGGCGAGACCCAGTACTTC
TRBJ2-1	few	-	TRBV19	CASSPAAYNEQFF	TGTGCCAGTAGCCCAGCGGCCTACAATGAGCAGTTCTTC
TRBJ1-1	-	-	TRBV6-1	CASSERVRGLPEAFF	TGTGCCAGCAGTGAACGAGTTAGGGGTCTCCCTGAAGCTTTCTTT
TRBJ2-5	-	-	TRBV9	CASSVGGGRQETQYF	TGTGCCAGCAGCGTAGGTGGGGGTCGCCAAGAGACCCAGTACTTC
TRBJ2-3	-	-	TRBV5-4	CASATVDTDTQYF	TGTGCCAGCGCGACCGTGGACACAGATACGCAGTATTTT
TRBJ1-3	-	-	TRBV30	CAWSVLGLGGNTIYF	TGTGCCTGGAGTGTTCTCGGCCTCGGTGGAAACACCATATATTTT
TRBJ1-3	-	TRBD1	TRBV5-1	CASSLTQGASGNTIYF	TGCGCCAGCAGCCTTACCCAGGGGGCAAGTGGAAACACCATATATTTT
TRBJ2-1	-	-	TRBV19	CASSGHNEQFF	TGTGCCAGTAGTGGTCACAATGAGCAGTTCTTC
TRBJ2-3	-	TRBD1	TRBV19	CASRTGPQTDTQYF	TGTGCCAGTAGGACAGGGCCTCAAACAGATACGCAGTATTTT
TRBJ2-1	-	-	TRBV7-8	CASSPARQHNEQFF	TGTGCCAGCAGCCCGGCTAGACAGCACAATGAGCAGTTCTTC
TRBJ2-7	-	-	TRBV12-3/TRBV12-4	CASSRGTPGEQYF	TGTGCCAGCAGCCGCGGGACTCCAGGTGAGCAGTACTTC
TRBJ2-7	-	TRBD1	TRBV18	CASSRGQAYEQYF	TGTGCCAGCTCACGCGGACAGGCGTACGAGCAGTACTTC
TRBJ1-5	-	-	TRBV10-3	CAISESRKDRQPQHF	TGTGCCATCAGTGAGTCCCGAAAGGACAGACAGCCCCAGCATTTT
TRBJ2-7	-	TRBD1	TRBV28	CASSFARKTGEILYEQYF	TGTGCCAGCAGTTTCGCGCGAAAAACAGGGGAGATATTATACGAGCAGTACTTC
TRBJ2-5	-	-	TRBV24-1	CATSEPGAGTQYF	TGTGCCACCAGTGAACCAGGGGCGGGGACCCAGTACTTC
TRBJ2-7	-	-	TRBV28	CASSLPGVVSYEQYF	TGTGCCAGCAGTTTACCAGGGGTGGTCTCCTACGAGCAGTACTTC
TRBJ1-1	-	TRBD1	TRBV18	CASSPPGQAPTEAFF	TGTGCCAGCTCACCACCCGGACAGGCTCCCACTGAAGCTTTCTTT
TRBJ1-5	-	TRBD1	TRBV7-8	CASSLARIGQGNQPQHF	TGTGCCAGCAGCTTAGCGCGAATAGGACAGGGGAATCAGCCCCAGCATTTT
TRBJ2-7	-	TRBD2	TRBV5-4	CASSLELAESYEQYF	TGTGCCAGCAGCTTGGAACTAGCGGAGTCCTACGAGCAGTACTTC
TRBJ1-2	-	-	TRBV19	CASNRGQFVYGYTF	TGTGCCAGTAACCGAGGACAGTTCGTCTATGGCTACACCTTC
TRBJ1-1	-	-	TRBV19	CASSRPGPTSEAFF	TGTGCCAGTAGTAGACCGGGACCGACTAGTGAAGCTTTCTTT
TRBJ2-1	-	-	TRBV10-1	CASSEFTMSNEQFF	TGCGCCAGCAGTGAATTCACTATGTCCAATGAGCAGTTCTTC
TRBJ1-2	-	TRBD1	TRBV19	CATLGDKGQQGQGNYGYTF	TGTGCCACCCTGGGGGACAAGGGGCAACAGGGACAGGGGAACTATGGCTACACCTTC
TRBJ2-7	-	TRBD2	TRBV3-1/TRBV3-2	CASSQELLAGREQYF	TGTGCCAGCAGCCAAGAGTTGCTAGCGGGGCGAGAGCAGTACTTC
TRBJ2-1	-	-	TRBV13	CASSLGGLEGYNEQFF	TGTGCCAGCAGCTTAGGTGGTCTTGAGGGGTACAATGAGCAGTTCTTC
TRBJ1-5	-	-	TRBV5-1	CASSLVGGTNQPQHF	TGCGCCAGCAGCTTGGTGGGGGGGACCAATCAGCCCCAGCATTTT
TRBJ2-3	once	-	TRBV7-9	CASSGWGTDTQYF	TGTGCCAGCAGCGGCTGGGGCACAGATACGCAGTATTTT
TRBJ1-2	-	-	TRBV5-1	CASSLGRERGYTF	TGCGCCAGCAGCTTGGGAAGGGAGAGGGGCTACACCTTC
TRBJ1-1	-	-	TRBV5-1	CASSLDTAGTRVMNTEAFF	TGCGCCAGCAGCTTGGATACGGCCGGGACAAGAGTTATGAACACTGAAGCTTTCTTT
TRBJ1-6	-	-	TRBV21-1	CASSKAVIRPLHF	TGTGCCAGCAGCAAAGCAGTAATTAGGCCCCTCCACTTT
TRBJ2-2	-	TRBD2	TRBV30	CAWTKLSGSLGELFF	TGTGCCTGGACCAAACTTAGCGGGAGTCTCGGGGAGCTGTTTTTT
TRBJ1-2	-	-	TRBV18	CASSPDRLDGYTF	TGTGCCAGCTCACCCGACAGGCTGGATGGCTACACCTTC
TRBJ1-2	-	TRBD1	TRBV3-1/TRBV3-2	CASSQDRGRSDEHGYTF	TGTGCCAGCAGCCAAGACAGGGGGCGGTCAGACGAACATGGCTACACCTTC
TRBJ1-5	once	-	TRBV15	CATSRDGGNQPQHF	TGTGCCACCAGCAGAGACGGGGGAAATCAGCCCCAGCATTTT
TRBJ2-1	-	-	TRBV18	CASSYRERELRNEQFF	TGTGCCAGCTCATACCGGGAAAGGGAGTTAAGAAATGAGCAGTTCTTC
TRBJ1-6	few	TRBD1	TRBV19	CASSPSTGANNTGDSPLHF	TGTGCCAGTAGTCCGTCAACAGGGGCAAATAACACGGGGGATTCACCCCTCCACTTT
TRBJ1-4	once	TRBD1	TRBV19	CASTGDRQREKLFF	TGTGCCAGTACCGGGGACAGGCAACGTGAAAAACTGTTTTTT
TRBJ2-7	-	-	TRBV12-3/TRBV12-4	CASSLARYEQYF	TGTGCCAGCAGCCTGGCCCGCTACGAGCAGTACTTC
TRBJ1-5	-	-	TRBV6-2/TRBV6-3	CASSADVRPQHF	TGTGCCAGCAGTGCTGATGTCCGGCCCCAGCATTTT
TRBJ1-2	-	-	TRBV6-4	CASSDGTNLQGHGYTF	TGTGCCAGCAGTGACGGTACGAATTTACAGGGCCACGGCTACACCTTC
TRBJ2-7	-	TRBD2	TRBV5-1	CASSSLGAGGGEQYF	TGCGCCAGCAGCTCCTTGGGAGCGGGGGGCGGCGAGCAGTACTTC
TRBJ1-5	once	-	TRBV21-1	CASSPGWGQPQHF	TGTGCCAGCAGCCCAGGGTGGGGCCAGCCCCAGCATTTT
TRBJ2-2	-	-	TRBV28	CASSLQNTGELFF	TGTGCCAGCAGTTTACAGAACACCGGGGAGCTGTTTTTT
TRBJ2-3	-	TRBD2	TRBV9	CASSVGLAGAGDTQYF	TGTGCCAGCAGCGTTGGACTAGCGGGAGCCGGAGATACGCAGTATTTT
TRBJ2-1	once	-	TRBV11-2	CASSSPGMPSYNEQFF	TGTGCCAGCAGCTCCCCTGGGATGCCGTCCTACAATGAGCAGTTCTTC
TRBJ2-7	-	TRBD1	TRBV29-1	CSVNRGPNEQYF	TGCAGCGTGAACAGGGGGCCCAACGAGCAGTACTTC
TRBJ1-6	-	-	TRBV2	CASSEAQGNNSPLHF	TGTGCCAGCAGTGAAGCCCAGGGGAATAATTCACCCCTCCACTTT